This T cell receptor beta chain was profiled in a study of blood T cells in healthy people across ages (dated by TCRdb to between 2015 and 2016). Background on the whole study: In model experiments, template switching captured roughly one uniquely barcoded TCR beta cDNA molecule for every two T cells. To track age-related changes in TCR beta repertoire diversity, the study relied on deep sequencing normalized with unique cDNA molecular identifiers. Using the same blood draw, the study looked at two additional independent replicas of 1 million unique cDNA reads for two donors, one aged 18 to 29 and the other aged 80 or older. To avoid experimental bias, donors of different ages were distributed randomly across sequencing lanes. Donors were grouped into four age groups: young (average approximately 16 years), middle-aged (roughly 37), aged (around 62) and long-lived (about 82). General study outcomes and caveats: Estimates of total diversity based on one million sequenced T cells were considered lower bounds and underestimates. As age increased, observed TCR beta diversity per million T cells dropped in a roughly linear way, and a significant reduction was already evident by age about 40. Bulk unsorted PBMC profiling prevented conclusive comparison of naive and antigen-experienced compartments. There was a strong correlation between observed TCR beta diversity and the percentage of naive T cells measured by flow cytometry. Because the CMV infection status of the donors was unknown, age-related changes in expanded clonotypes may potentially have been confounded. Compared with the aged group, the long-lived group had more naive CD4+ T cells, fewer expanded clones and increased TCR diversity, a pattern suggesting age selection.

This clonotype was picked up a small number of times. It has no known antigen specificity. No quality values exist for individual bases; no much larger clone is one base distant. The approximately 39 donors, aged roughly 6 to 90 years, were systemically healthy Caucasian individuals from Russia. Each donor gave ten milliliters of peripheral blood, collected into EDTA-treated Vacutainer tubes. Ficoll-Paque density-gradient centrifugation was used to isolate PBMCs, with at least 7 million per sample. Trizol reagent was used to extract total RNA from PBMCs, with at least 5.5 micrograms per sample. The percentages of naive CD45RAhigh/CD27high T cells were determined by flow cytometry on a PBMC aliquot from every donor. The library came from 5' RACE. The reads were generated on an Illumina HiSeq 2500. A second PCR of roughly 6 to 11 cycles was run with a J-beta primer mix and a sample-barcoded 5' primer. A template-switch 5' adaptor carrying 12 random nucleotides introduced a unique molecular identifier onto each TCR beta cDNA molecule. At least 2.5 million CDR3-containing paired-end reads were obtained from each sample. First-strand cDNA synthesis was performed from all RNA using the Mint cDNA synthesis kit, with priming by a TRBC-specific oligonucleotide. After uracil-DNA glycosylase treatment, a first 18-cycle PCR used universal primers M1SS and BC2_uni_R on all cDNA. Concerning the study's data processing: Each sample was normalized by randomly selecting 1 million high-quality reads, each carrying a distinct molecular identifier. Reads sharing molecular identifiers were discarded rather than binned into consensus sequences. CDR3 identification, clonotype clustering and error correction used MiTCR with a Q25 quality threshold and the strictest error-elimination algorithm. A nonparametric unseen species model using Euler transformation provided a lower-bound estimate of total TCR beta diversity. The raw public reads went through TCRdb reprocessing: fastp at Q25, MiXCR clone calling, in-frame beta chains kept. Here each entry gathers all rows of one CDR3 protein and keeps the most common genes and DNA. Here the V and J calls rest on TCRdb's processing, not on the authors' analysis. The sample table shows over 1.5 million distinct CDR3 sequences, and around half are seen once. The ten largest clones add up to 2.1% of the sample.

The germline V and J ends show losses of 7 bases and 2 bases respectively, and no gene match explains 8 bases of the junction. Reading the germline V gene gives CDR1 SGHTA and CDR2 FQGNSA. The CDR3 has 15 amino acids, counting the end cysteine and phenylalanine. The entry retains the CDR3 DNA only, 45 bases that are in frame from base 1. Sequenced material: blood. Rearrangement joined TRBV7-2 to TRBJ2-1; TRBD2 aligns with 7 central bases. This receptor was identified in a woman aged 40 to 50 in good health. CDR3 region: CASTPGGGPYNEQFF. In nucleotides, the sequence is TGTGCCAGCACCCCGGGCGGGGGTCCCTACAATGAGCAGTTCTTC.